A selection of T cell receptor beta chains follows, all from one sample in a study of shared clonotypes between healthy human individuals. TCRdb keeps only in-frame clones here, not all; method: immunoSEQ multiplex PCR. This repertoire shows roughly 86,000 clones, approximately 70% found once; its top ten account for about 50%. The sequenced sample consisted of memory CD8+ T cells sorted from blood. The receptors stem from a man aged 25-45 years in good health. Both conserved end residues are part of each CDR3.

V: TRBV7-6
length: 15
J: TRBJ2-1
CDR3: CASSLSWGAHNEQFF

V: TRBV28
length: 16
J: TRBJ2-7
CDR3: CASSEGTGRGNYEQYF

V: TRBV5-1
length: 16
J: TRBJ2-1
CDR3: CASSLAGGSNYNEQFF

V: TRBV6-5
length: 13
J: TRBJ1-3
CDR3: CASSSRGVNTIYF

V: TRBV6-4
length: 14
J: TRBJ2-1
CDR3: CASATSGSHNEQFF

V: TRBV2
length: 14
J: TRBJ1-1
CDR3: CASSTAGLNTEAFF

V: TRBV6-5
length: 14
J: TRBJ2-7
CDR3: CASSSPGLAYEQYF

V: TRBV29-1
length: 12
J: TRBJ2-7
CDR3: CSVAASGYEQYF

V: TRBV7-6
length: 16
J: TRBJ1-4
CDR3: CASSLRSGGEHEKLFF

V: TRBV7-8
length: 13
J: TRBJ2-1
CDR3: CASSLVEYNEQFF

V: TRBV6-5
length: 13
J: TRBJ2-1
CDR3: CASSYDLYNEQFF

V: TRBV7-9
length: 12
J: TRBJ2-5
CDR3: CASSNEQETQYF

V: TRBV29-1
length: 15
J: TRBJ2-1
CDR3: CSVESLAVGLGEQFF

V: TRBV6-1
length: 14
J: TRBJ2-1
CDR3: CASDPGGTYNEQFF

V: TRBV27
length: 16
J: TRBJ2-7
CDR3: CASSLSVGDRSYEQYF

V: TRBV29-1
length: 12
J: TRBJ2-1
CDR3: CSAVKGVDEQFF

V: TRBV7-2
length: 14
J: TRBJ1-2
CDR3: CASSRMGDRGGYTF

V: TRBV18
length: 11
J: TRBJ2-5
CDR3: CASSPGETQYF

V: TRBV4-3
length: 15
J: TRBJ2-7
CDR3: CASSLGTGLSYEQYF

V: TRBV28
length: 14
J: TRBJ2-5
CDR3: CASTQGASIMTQYF

V: TRBV14
length: 14
J: TRBJ2-7
CDR3: CASSQVFDNPEQYF

V: TRBV27
length: 15
J: TRBJ2-1
CDR3: CASSSPGPGGSEQFF

V: TRBV27
length: 13
J: TRBJ1-5
CDR3: CASGTGGNQPQHF

V: TRBV7-1
length: 14
J: TRBJ2-7
CDR3: CASSLDLAGFEQYF

V: TRBV5-8
length: 17
J: TRBJ2-7
CDR3: CASSFPGTSAVYYEQYF

V: TRBV30
length: 15
J: TRBJ2-7
CDR3: CAWTPRDRGSYEQYF

V: TRBV7-9
length: 13
J: TRBJ1-1
CDR3: CASTLGRNTEAFF

V: TRBV5-1
length: 14
J: TRBJ2-7
CDR3: CASSLFGPTYEQYF

V: TRBV11-2
length: 13
J: TRBJ2-7
CDR3: CASSLGGGNRQYF

V: TRBV28
length: 13
J: TRBJ2-1
CDR3: CASSFRAGNEQFF

V: TRBV7-3
length: 14
J: TRBJ2-3
CDR3: CASSPGGSTDTQYF

V: TRBV6-5
length: 13
J: TRBJ1-1
CDR3: CASSPQGNTEAFF

V: TRBV4-1
length: 16
J: TRBJ2-7
CDR3: CASSQELGALNYEQYF

V: TRBV28
length: 13
J: TRBJ2-1
CDR3: CANGRRYTNEQFF

V: TRBV6-5
length: 15
J: TRBJ2-5
CDR3: CASSYTAGGAETQYF

V: TRBV10-3
length: 15
J: TRBJ1-1
CDR3: CAIKSGQDVNTEAFF

V: TRBV28
length: 14
J: TRBJ2-7
CDR3: CAVHRGPTPYEQYF

V: TRBV28
length: 16
J: TRBJ1-2
CDR3: CASTLTGTGHNYGYTF

V: TRBV5-1
length: 14
J: TRBJ2-7
CDR3: CASRTSGSNNEQYF

V: TRBV19
length: 13
J: TRBJ2-1
CDR3: CASSTMTSGEQFF

V: TRBV5-1
length: 15
J: TRBJ1-1
CDR3: CASSLSKQGFTEAFF

V: TRBV27
length: 15
J: TRBJ2-5
CDR3: CASSPGTGLLATQYF

V: TRBV2
length: 12
J: TRBJ2-5
CDR3: CASTPSRETQYF

V: TRBV7-9
length: 15
J: TRBJ2-2
CDR3: CASSPILLGSGELFF

V: TRBV5-1
length: 17
J: TRBJ2-2
CDR3: CASSPRGGGLATGELFF

V: TRBV12-5
length: 15
J: TRBJ2-1
CDR3: CASGLPTGLGNEQFF

V: TRBV6-1
length: 15
J: TRBJ2-2
CDR3: CASSEYAGGTGELFF